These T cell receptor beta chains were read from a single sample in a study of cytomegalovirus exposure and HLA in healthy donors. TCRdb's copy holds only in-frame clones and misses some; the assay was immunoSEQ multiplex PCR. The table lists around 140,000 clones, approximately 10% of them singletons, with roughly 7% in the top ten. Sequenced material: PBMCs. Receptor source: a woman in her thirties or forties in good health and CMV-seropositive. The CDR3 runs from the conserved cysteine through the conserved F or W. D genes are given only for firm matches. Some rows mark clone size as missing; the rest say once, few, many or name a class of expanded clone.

CDR3aa: CASSLETGSYNEQFF
CDR3nt: TGTGCCAGCAGCTTGGAAACAGGGTCCTACAATGAGCAGTTCTTC
v_gene: TRBV11-3
abundance: .
d_gene: .
j_gene: TRBJ2-1

CDR3aa: CASSLGASGGGPYQETQYF
CDR3nt: TGTGCCAGCAGCTTGGGCGCGTCTGGCGGGGGCCCGTACCAAGAGACCCAGTACTTC
v_gene: TRBV5-6
abundance: few
d_gene: .
j_gene: TRBJ2-5

CDR3aa: CASSVASRADTQYF
CDR3nt: TGTGCCAGCAGCGTAGCGTCACGGGCAGATACGCAGTATTTT
v_gene: TRBV9
abundance: .
d_gene: .
j_gene: TRBJ2-3

CDR3aa: CASSGDRDPSTDTQYF
CDR3nt: TGTGCCAGCAGTGGGGACAGGGACCCGAGCACAGATACGCAGTATTTT
v_gene: TRBV2
abundance: .
d_gene: TRBD1
j_gene: TRBJ2-3

CDR3aa: CASSVGTSGMTGELFF
CDR3nt: TGTGCCAGCAGCGTAGGGACTAGCGGGATGACCGGGGAGCTGTTTTTT
v_gene: TRBV9
abundance: few
d_gene: TRBD2
j_gene: TRBJ2-2

CDR3aa: CASSFPPTAGGPGELFF
CDR3nt: TGTGCCAGCAGTTTTCCCCCAACAGCGGGGGGGCCCGGGGAGCTGTTTTTT
v_gene: TRBV27
abundance: few
d_gene: TRBD2
j_gene: TRBJ2-2

CDR3aa: CASSYSDSADTQYF
CDR3nt: TGTGCCAGCAGTTACTCGGACTCGGCCGATACGCAGTATTTT
v_gene: TRBV6-5
abundance: few
d_gene: .
j_gene: TRBJ2-3

CDR3aa: CASSRDRLYEQYF
CDR3nt: TGTGCCAGCAGCCGGGACAGGCTCTACGAGCAGTACTTT
v_gene: TRBV6-1
abundance: few
d_gene: TRBD1
j_gene: TRBJ2-7

CDR3aa: CASTLQGNTEAFF
CDR3nt: TGTGCCAGCACCCTGCAGGGGAACACTGAAGCTTTCTTT
v_gene: TRBV2
abundance: .
d_gene: .
j_gene: TRBJ1-1

CDR3aa: CASTQGRPNEQYF
CDR3nt: TGTGCCAGCACCCAGGGCAGGCCGAACGAGCAGTACTTC
v_gene: TRBV6-6
abundance: .
d_gene: .
j_gene: TRBJ2-7

CDR3aa: CASSYPGQGADTQYF
CDR3nt: TGTGCCAGCAGTTACCCGGGACAGGGAGCAGATACGCAGTATTTT
v_gene: TRBV6-6
abundance: few
d_gene: TRBD1
j_gene: TRBJ2-3

CDR3aa: CASSLAAGLAYEQYF
CDR3nt: TGCGCCAGCAGCTTGGCGGCGGGCTTAGCCTACGAGCAGTACTTC
v_gene: TRBV5-1
abundance: few
d_gene: .
j_gene: TRBJ2-7

CDR3aa: CASIPGTGDDYGYTF
CDR3nt: TGTGCCAGCATTCCCGGGACAGGGGACGACTATGGCTACACCTTC
v_gene: TRBV7-9
abundance: few
d_gene: TRBD1
j_gene: TRBJ1-2

CDR3aa: CASSPTQGTYGYTF
CDR3nt: TGTGCCAGCAGTCCTACCCAGGGTACCTATGGCTACACCTTC
v_gene: TRBV2
abundance: .
d_gene: .
j_gene: TRBJ1-2

CDR3aa: CATKGGLGQYF
CDR3nt: TGTGCCACTAAAGGGGGCTTGGGGCAGTACTTC
v_gene: TRBV6-1
abundance: .
d_gene: TRBD1
j_gene: TRBJ2-7

CDR3aa: CASSLVAGSTQYF
CDR3nt: TGTGCCAGTAGTCTAGTAGCGGGGAGTACGCAGTATTTT
v_gene: TRBV19
abundance: few
d_gene: TRBD2
j_gene: TRBJ2-3

CDR3aa: CASSVVAGGTEAFF
CDR3nt: TGTGCCAGCAGCGTAGTGGCGGGAGGAACTGAAGCTTTCTTT
v_gene: TRBV9
abundance: .
d_gene: .
j_gene: TRBJ1-1

CDR3aa: CASREMTGGPGGYTF
CDR3nt: TGTGCCAGCAGGGAGATGACAGGAGGCCCGGGAGGCTACACCTTC
v_gene: TRBV6-1
abundance: few
d_gene: .
j_gene: TRBJ1-2

CDR3aa: CASSPPGRGTEAFF
CDR3nt: TGTGCCAGCTCACCCCCCGGAAGGGGCACTGAAGCTTTCTTT
v_gene: TRBV18
abundance: few
d_gene: .
j_gene: TRBJ1-1

CDR3aa: CASSMQANSNQPQHF
CDR3nt: TGTGCCAGTAGTATGCAGGCTAATAGCAATCAGCCCCAGCATTTT
v_gene: TRBV19
abundance: few
d_gene: .
j_gene: TRBJ1-5

CDR3aa: CASSLGGTAQETQYF
CDR3nt: TGCGCCAGCAGCTTGGGCGGGACAGCCCAAGAGACCCAGTACTTC
v_gene: TRBV5-1
abundance: few
d_gene: .
j_gene: TRBJ2-5

CDR3aa: CASSLGGGSGNTIYF
CDR3nt: TGTGCCAGCAGCTTGGGAGGTGGCTCTGGAAACACCATATATTTT
v_gene: TRBV5-6
abundance: .
d_gene: .
j_gene: TRBJ1-3

CDR3aa: CASSQGGVDTQYF
CDR3nt: TGCGCCAGCAGCCAAGGAGGAGTAGATACGCAGTATTTT
v_gene: TRBV4-3
abundance: .
d_gene: .
j_gene: TRBJ2-3

CDR3aa: CASSEHLRGSSYNSPLHF
CDR3nt: TGTGCCAGCAGTGAACATTTAAGGGGGAGCTCCTATAATTCACCCCTCCACTTT
v_gene: TRBV6-1
abundance: .
d_gene: .
j_gene: TRBJ1-6

CDR3aa: CASSLRGATGELFF
CDR3nt: TGTGCCAGCTCACTAAGGGGCGCAACCGGGGAGCTGTTTTTT
v_gene: TRBV18
abundance: few
d_gene: .
j_gene: TRBJ2-2

CDR3aa: CASSLRPSGSSGSADTQYF
CDR3nt: TGCGCCAGCAGCCTACGACCCTCGGGGAGTAGCGGGTCGGCAGATACGCAGTATTTT
v_gene: TRBV4-3
abundance: .
d_gene: TRBD2
j_gene: TRBJ2-3

CDR3aa: CASSLWGQGVIGYTF
CDR3nt: TGTGCCAGCAGCTTATGGGGACAGGGTGTTATCGGCTACACCTTC
v_gene: TRBV7-2
abundance: few
d_gene: TRBD1
j_gene: TRBJ1-2

CDR3aa: CASSRGQANTGELFF
CDR3nt: TGTGCCAGCAGCAGGGGACAGGCGAACACCGGGGAGCTGTTTTTT
v_gene: TRBV11-3
abundance: few
d_gene: TRBD1
j_gene: TRBJ2-2

CDR3aa: CASRSGGQGYEKLFF
CDR3nt: TGTGCCAGCAGGTCCGGGGGACAGGGGTATGAAAAACTGTTTTTT
v_gene: TRBV27
abundance: .
d_gene: TRBD1
j_gene: TRBJ1-4

CDR3aa: CASSLAEGAAEAFF
CDR3nt: TGTGCCAGCAGCTTAGCAGAGGGGGCGGCTGAAGCTTTCTTT
v_gene: TRBV7-6
abundance: few
d_gene: TRBD1
j_gene: TRBJ1-1

CDR3aa: CASSQDRVRSNYGYTF
CDR3nt: TGCGCCAGCAGCCAAGACCGAGTCCGTTCTAACTATGGCTACACCTTC
v_gene: TRBV4-3
abundance: few
d_gene: .
j_gene: TRBJ1-2

CDR3aa: CASSQGTGIGQETQYF
CDR3nt: TGCGCCAGCAGCCAAGGGACAGGCATAGGCCAAGAGACCCAGTACTTC
v_gene: TRBV5-1
abundance: .
d_gene: TRBD1
j_gene: TRBJ2-5

CDR3aa: CASSEWGGGATDTQYF
CDR3nt: TGTGCCAGCAGTGAATGGGGCGGGGGGGCCACAGATACGCAGTATTTT
v_gene: TRBV6-1
abundance: .
d_gene: TRBD2
j_gene: TRBJ2-3

CDR3aa: CASRGGDTQYF
CDR3nt: TGTGCCAGCAGGGGGGGGGATACGCAGTATTTT
v_gene: TRBV2
abundance: .
d_gene: TRBD2
j_gene: TRBJ2-3

CDR3aa: CASSVFGGSGELFF
CDR3nt: TGTGCCAGCAGCGTATTCGGGGGGTCCGGGGAGCTGTTTTTT
v_gene: TRBV9
abundance: few
d_gene: TRBD2
j_gene: TRBJ2-2

CDR3aa: CASSYGQGIDEQFF
CDR3nt: TGTGCCAGCAGTTACGGACAGGGAATCGATGAGCAGTTCTTC
v_gene: TRBV6-5
abundance: .
d_gene: TRBD1
j_gene: TRBJ2-1

CDR3aa: CASSPHLGGARRMNTEAFF
CDR3nt: TGTGCCAGCAGCCCCCACCTGGGAGGGGCGAGGAGGATGAACACTGAAGCTTTCTTT
v_gene: TRBV4-2
abundance: few
d_gene: .
j_gene: TRBJ1-1

CDR3aa: CASSLSTGVYGYTF
CDR3nt: TGTGCCAGTAGTCTATCGACAGGGGTCTATGGCTACACCTTC
v_gene: TRBV19
abundance: few
d_gene: TRBD1
j_gene: TRBJ1-2

CDR3aa: CASSLGQNNQPQHF
CDR3nt: TGTGCCAGCTCACTGGGACAGAACAATCAGCCCCAGCATTTT
v_gene: TRBV18
abundance: few
d_gene: TRBD1
j_gene: TRBJ1-5

CDR3aa: CASSPWRQGATEAFF
CDR3nt: TGTGCCAGTAGTCCCTGGCGACAGGGGGCAACTGAAGCTTTCTTT
v_gene: TRBV19
abundance: few
d_gene: TRBD1
j_gene: TRBJ1-1

CDR3aa: CASSEQGGITEAFF
CDR3nt: TGTGCCAGCAGTGAACAGGGCGGTATCACTGAAGCTTTCTTT
v_gene: TRBV6-1
abundance: few
d_gene: .
j_gene: TRBJ1-1

CDR3aa: CASSPEVVSGEQFF
CDR3nt: TGTGCCAGCAGCCCCGAGGTGGTTTCTGGTGAGCAGTTCTTC
v_gene: TRBV11-2
abundance: few
d_gene: .
j_gene: TRBJ2-1

CDR3aa: CASSPPGGTDTQYF
CDR3nt: TGTGCCAGCAGTCCCCCCGGGGGAACGGATACGCAGTATTTT
v_gene: TRBV7-9
abundance: few
d_gene: .
j_gene: TRBJ2-3

CDR3aa: CASSLTGLAIQYF
CDR3nt: TGCGCCAGCAGCCTCACAGGGCTGGCCATTCAGTACTTC
v_gene: TRBV5-1
abundance: many
d_gene: .
j_gene: TRBJ2-4

CDR3aa: CAISEEQPGGFETQYF
CDR3nt: TGTGCCATCAGTGAGGAGCAGCCAGGGGGCTTTGAGACCCAGTACTTC
v_gene: TRBV10-3
abundance: few
d_gene: TRBD1
j_gene: TRBJ2-5

CDR3aa: CARRQGPGTEAFF
CDR3nt: TGTGCCAGGAGACAGGGCCCAGGCACTGAAGCTTTCTTT
v_gene: TRBV21-1
abundance: .
d_gene: .
j_gene: TRBJ1-1

CDR3aa: CASSPTRGRETQYF
CDR3nt: TGTGCCAGCTCACCAACCAGGGGACGGGAGACCCAGTACTTC
v_gene: TRBV18
abundance: few
d_gene: .
j_gene: TRBJ2-5

CDR3aa: CASSEARQGFPSPLHF
CDR3nt: TGTGCCAGCAGTGAAGCGCGTCAGGGTTTTCCTTCACCCCTCCACTTT
v_gene: TRBV2
abundance: .
d_gene: .
j_gene: TRBJ1-6

CDR3aa: CASSEKGGGNLEGIQYF
CDR3nt: TGTGCCAGCAGTGAAAAGGGAGGCGGGAATCTTGAGGGCATTCAGTACTTC
v_gene: TRBV6-1
abundance: few
d_gene: .
j_gene: TRBJ2-4

CDR3aa: CASSQGGGNYGYTF
CDR3nt: TGCGCCAGCAGCCAAGGAGGGGGAAACTATGGCTACACCTTC
v_gene: TRBV4-1
abundance: .
d_gene: .
j_gene: TRBJ1-2

CDR3aa: CASSLDGRGNEKLFF
CDR3nt: TGCGCCAGCAGCTTGGATGGCAGAGGAAATGAAAAACTGTTTTTT
v_gene: TRBV5-1
abundance: .
d_gene: .
j_gene: TRBJ1-4

CDR3aa: CASSAGQGAGNEKLFF
CDR3nt: TGCGCCAGCAGCGCCGGACAGGGGGCCGGTAATGAAAAACTGTTTTTT
v_gene: TRBV5-1
abundance: .
d_gene: TRBD1
j_gene: TRBJ1-4

CDR3aa: CASRGGTFANEKLFF
CDR3nt: TGCGCCAGCAGGGGAGGAACCTTCGCTAATGAAAAACTGTTTTTT
v_gene: TRBV5-1
abundance: few
d_gene: .
j_gene: TRBJ1-4

CDR3aa: CASSSGINQPQHF
CDR3nt: TGTGCCAGCAGCTCGGGGATCAATCAGCCCCAGCATTTT
v_gene: TRBV21-1
abundance: .
d_gene: .
j_gene: TRBJ1-5

CDR3aa: CASSSSGVPEAFF
CDR3nt: TGTGCCAGCAGCTCCTCGGGGGTCCCTGAAGCTTTCTTT
v_gene: TRBV27
abundance: .
d_gene: .
j_gene: TRBJ1-1